This is a list of T cell receptor beta chains from one sample in a study of glioma-infiltrating T cells. TCRdb passed the multiplex PCR reads through MiXCR, listing each CDR3 protein once. Found here are 400,000 or so distinct CDR3 sequences, around 45% of them singletons; the top ten hold about 12%. Sequenced sample: glioma tissue, nonneoplastic brain tissue, or PBMCs (not recorded which). These receptors all stem from a human donor with low-grade glioma or glioblastoma, undergoing nonglioma brain surgery, or in good health (not recorded which). CDR3s include the opening cysteine and the closing phenylalanine or tryptophan. A D gene is named only where the DNA matches it firmly. A clone size is listed for some rows: how often the clone was seen (once, few, many), or a class if it is expanded.

D: TRBD1
J: TRBJ2-7
size: many
V: TRBV6-1
DNA: TGTGCCAGCAGTCCCGGACAGGGAAGAGCCTACGAGCAGTACTTC
CDR3: CASSPGQGRAYEQYF

D: NA
J: TRBJ2-7
size: few
V: TRBV25-1
DNA: TGTGCCAGCAGACAATCGGGACCGGGTGGGGAGCAGTACTTC
CDR3: CASRQSGPGGEQYF

D: NA
J: TRBJ2-7
size: few
V: TRBV20-1
DNA: TGCAGTGCTAGAGATGGGAGGGGGTCTAGCTACGAGCAGTACTTC
CDR3: CSARDGRGSSYEQYF

D: TRBD2
J: TRBJ2-3
size: many
V: TRBV27
DNA: TGTGCCAGCAGTCCCACTAGCGCCCGAACAGATACGCAGTATTTT
CDR3: CASSPTSARTDTQYF

D: TRBD2
J: TRBJ2-5
size: NA
V: TRBV20-1
DNA: TGCAGTGCTAGAGAGGCTAGCGGAGAGACCCAGTACTTC
CDR3: CSAREASGETQYF

D: NA
J: TRBJ2-5
size: few
V: TRBV12-3/TRBV12-4
DNA: TGTGCCAGCAGCCCTAGCCCGACATACCAAGAGACCCAGTACTTC
CDR3: CASSPSPTYQETQYF

D: NA
J: TRBJ1-2
size: NA
V: TRBV28
DNA: TGTGCCAGCAACCGCTTTACAGGGAAAGTCTATGGCTACACCTTC
CDR3: CASNRFTGKVYGYTF

D: NA
J: TRBJ1-1
size: many
V: TRBV28
DNA: TGTGCCAGCTTTACCTCTTGGGGGTTTGTATTT
CDR3: CASFTSWGFVF

D: NA
J: TRBJ1-1
size: few
V: TRBV20-1
DNA: TGCAGTGCTAGAGCCCCCAGGGCACCCTTAATTGAAGCTTTCTTT
CDR3: CSARAPRAPLIEAFF

D: NA
J: TRBJ1-2
size: NA
V: TRBV7-9
DNA: TGTGCCAGCAGCACTTACGGCTACACCTTC
CDR3: CASSTYGYTF

D: NA
J: TRBJ1-1
size: many
V: TRBV28
DNA: TGTGCCAGCAGCCCGGTGGGGGGGCCCCAGGCTTTCTTT
CDR3: CASSPVGGPQAFF

D: NA
J: TRBJ2-7
size: NA
V: TRBV20-1
DNA: TGCAGCATCCTAGACTACGAGCAGTACTTC
CDR3: CSILDYEQYF

D: TRBD2
J: TRBJ2-1
size: few
V: TRBV4-2
DNA: TGTGCCAGCAGCCAATTCCGCCTAGCGGACTACTCCTACAATGAGCAGTTCTTC
CDR3: CASSQFRLADYSYNEQFF

D: NA
J: TRBJ2-5
size: NA
V: TRBV7-2
DNA: TGTGCCAGCAGGCTACCCTTGGGGACCCAGTACTTC
CDR3: CASRLPLGTQYF

D: NA
J: TRBJ2-3
size: few
V: TRBV20-1
DNA: TGCAGTGCTAGAGGGGGACCGGCAACAGATACGCAGTATTTT
CDR3: CSARGGPATDTQYF

D: TRBD2
J: TRBJ2-7
size: few
V: TRBV5-4
DNA: TGTGCCAGCAGCCTAGGGACTAGAAGGGACTACGAGCAGTACTTC
CDR3: CASSLGTRRDYEQYF

D: NA
J: TRBJ2-7
size: NA
V: TRBV7-9
DNA: TGTGCCAGCAGCGCGGGTCGGCAGCAGCCTCCGGGGCAGTACTTC
CDR3: CASSAGRQQPPGQYF

D: NA
J: TRBJ1-1
size: few
V: TRBV10-3
DNA: TGTGCCAAAGAAGAGTTGGGATGGAGCAACACTGAAGCTTTCTTT
CDR3: CAKEELGWSNTEAFF

D: TRBD1
J: TRBJ1-2
size: many
V: TRBV6-6
DNA: TGTGCCAGCAGGTACTACTCGACAGGGGCCTATGGCTACACCTTC
CDR3: CASRYYSTGAYGYTF

D: NA
J: TRBJ1-2
size: NA
V: TRBV19
DNA: TGTGCCAGTAGTATAGCAGTCGACAACTACTATGGCTACACCTTC
CDR3: CASSIAVDNYYGYTF

D: NA
J: TRBJ1-1
size: many
V: TRBV20-1
DNA: TGCAGTGCTAGCCGGGACCCAGGAGGCCCTGAAGCTTTCTTT
CDR3: CSASRDPGGPEAFF

D: NA
J: TRBJ2-1
size: NA
V: TRBV28
DNA: TGTGCCAGCAGCCCTCGCTACGTGAACAATGAGCAGTTCTTC
CDR3: CASSPRYVNNEQFF

D: TRBD1
J: TRBJ1-2
size: NA
V: TRBV20-1
DNA: TGCAGTGCTATCGACAGGGGACGCTATGGCTACACCTTC
CDR3: CSAIDRGRYGYTF

D: TRBD1
J: TRBJ2-7
size: few
V: TRBV4-3
DNA: TGCGCCAGCAGCCAAGGGACAGGGGGTTTGGACGAGCAGTACTTC
CDR3: CASSQGTGGLDEQYF

D: NA
J: TRBJ1-2
size: NA
V: TRBV20-1
DNA: TGCAGTGCTAGAGACCCAGGATCACACCTTGGGGGCTACACCTTC
CDR3: CSARDPGSHLGGYTF

D: TRBD1
J: TRBJ1-5
size: NA
V: TRBV11-2
DNA: TGTGCCAGCAGCGCCGGGACAGCAAACGGTCAGCCCCAGCATTTT
CDR3: CASSAGTANGQPQHF

D: TRBD1
J: TRBJ2-7
size: few
V: TRBV27
DNA: TGTGCCAGCACCAGAGGGGACAGGGAGCCCTACGAGCAGTACTTC
CDR3: CASTRGDREPYEQYF

D: NA
J: TRBJ2-2
size: NA
V: TRBV20-1
DNA: TGCAGTGCCCCACCGGTCGCCAAAACCGGGGAGCTGTTTTTT
CDR3: CSAPPVAKTGELFF

D: TRBD2
J: TRBJ2-1
size: NA
V: TRBV7-2
DNA: TGTGCCAGCAGCCCCCAGACTAGCTCAAATGAGCAGTTCTTC
CDR3: CASSPQTSSNEQFF

D: NA
J: TRBJ2-7
size: many
V: TRBV6-1
DNA: TGTGCCAGCAGTTACACCTCAGGCTACGAGCAGTACTTC
CDR3: CASSYTSGYEQYF

D: NA
J: TRBJ1-2
size: NA
V: TRBV12-5
DNA: TGTGCTAGTGGTCCCTGGGGGGGGGGGAACTATGGCTACACCTTC
CDR3: CASGPWGGGNYGYTF

D: NA
J: TRBJ2-5
size: NA
V: TRBV29-1
DNA: TGCAGCGTTGACAGGGAAGAGACCCAGTACTTC
CDR3: CSVDREETQYF

D: TRBD2
J: TRBJ2-7
size: NA
V: TRBV19
DNA: TGTGCCAGTGCGGGACTAGCGGGATCCTACGAGCAGTACTTC
CDR3: CASAGLAGSYEQYF

D: NA
J: TRBJ2-3
size: NA
V: TRBV2
DNA: TGTGCCAGCAGTGAGGGGCTCGGGGATACGCAGTATTTT
CDR3: CASSEGLGDTQYF

D: NA
J: TRBJ2-1
size: many
V: TRBV6-1
DNA: TGTGCCAGCAGTAGGGGACCCCTATTCGGTGAGCAGTTCTTC
CDR3: CASSRGPLFGEQFF

D: NA
J: TRBJ2-3
size: NA
V: TRBV2
DNA: TGTGCTAGCAAGTACCAGCATACGCAGTATTTT
CDR3: CASKYQHTQYF

D: NA
J: TRBJ1-2
size: NA
V: TRBV4-1
DNA: TGCGCCAGCAGCCAACCCCGGACTGGGGATGGCTACACCTTC
CDR3: CASSQPRTGDGYTF

D: NA
J: TRBJ2-4
size: NA
V: TRBV4-2
DNA: TGTGCCAGCAGCGAAGAGGGACCCCAAAACATTCAGTACTTC
CDR3: CASSEEGPQNIQYF

D: TRBD1
J: TRBJ2-3
size: NA
V: TRBV28
DNA: TGTGCCAGCAGTTTCCCTTGGGACAGGCCCACAGATACGCAGTATTTT
CDR3: CASSFPWDRPTDTQYF

D: NA
J: TRBJ1-5
size: many
V: TRBV27
DNA: TGTGCCAGCAGTTTAAGTCAGGGCTTTGGTCAGCCCCAGCATTTT
CDR3: CASSLSQGFGQPQHF

D: NA
J: TRBJ1-3
size: few
V: TRBV6-1
DNA: TGTGCCAGCGGGCTACAGGGCTCTGGAAACACCATATATTTT
CDR3: CASGLQGSGNTIYF

D: NA
J: TRBJ2-7
size: many
V: TRBV6-2/TRBV6-3
DNA: TGTGCCAGCAGTTGGCCAGGGGAAGCCTACGAGCAGTACTTC
CDR3: CASSWPGEAYEQYF

D: NA
J: TRBJ1-6
size: NA
V: TRBV7-9
DNA: TGTGCCAGCAGCTTAGATGGGGATTCACCCCTCCACTTT
CDR3: CASSLDGDSPLHF

D: TRBD2
J: TRBJ2-1
size: many
V: TRBV28
DNA: TGTGCCAGCACCTTGGGAGGGAGCTACAATGAGCAGTTCTTC
CDR3: CASTLGGSYNEQFF

D: NA
J: TRBJ1-5
size: NA
V: TRBV10-2
DNA: TGCGCCAGCAGTGAGATGATGGGCAACAATCAGCCCCAGCATTTT
CDR3: CASSEMMGNNQPQHF

D: NA
J: TRBJ2-3
size: few
V: TRBV4-1
DNA: TGCGCCAGCAGCCAAGCGGGAACAGATACGCAGTATTTT
CDR3: CASSQAGTDTQYF

D: TRBD1
J: TRBJ1-1
size: NA
V: TRBV19
DNA: TGTGCCACCGAACCTACATTGGGACAGGGGCTCCCTGAAGCTTTCTTT
CDR3: CATEPTLGQGLPEAFF

D: TRBD1
J: TRBJ1-2
size: NA
V: TRBV9
DNA: TGTGCCAGCAGCCCAAGGACAGGCAGCTACACCTTC
CDR3: CASSPRTGSYTF

D: TRBD1
J: TRBJ2-7
size: few
V: TRBV4-3
DNA: TGCGCCAGCAGCCAAGTAGCTACAGGGGGCCTCTACGAGCAGTACTTC
CDR3: CASSQVATGGLYEQYF

D: NA
J: TRBJ1-1
size: many
V: TRBV20-1
DNA: TGCAGTGCTAGACCGCTGGGCAGGGGCAAGAACACTGAAGCTTTCTTT
CDR3: CSARPLGRGKNTEAFF